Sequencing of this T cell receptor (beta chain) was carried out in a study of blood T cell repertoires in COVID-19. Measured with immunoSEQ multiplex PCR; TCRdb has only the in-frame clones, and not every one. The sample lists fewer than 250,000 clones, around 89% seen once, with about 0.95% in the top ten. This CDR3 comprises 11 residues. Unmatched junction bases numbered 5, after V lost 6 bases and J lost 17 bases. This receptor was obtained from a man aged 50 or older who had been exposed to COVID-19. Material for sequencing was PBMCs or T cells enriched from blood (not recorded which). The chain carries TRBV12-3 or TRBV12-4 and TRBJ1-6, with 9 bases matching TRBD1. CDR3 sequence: CASRDRGGFHF. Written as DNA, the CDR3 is TGTGCCAGCAGGGACAGGGGAGGATTCCACTTT.